A single sample gave rise to the 18 T cell receptor beta chains below, sequenced in a study of T cells after yellow fever vaccination. TCRdb re-called the 5' RACE reads with MiXCR, one entry per CDR3 protein. The table has 200,000 to 300,000 distinct CDR3 sequences, 10% to 15% seen once. The sequences come from CD4+ T cells sorted from PBMCs, collected 45 days after the yellow fever booster vaccination. All receptors come from a man aged 30 to 45 who received the YFV17D yellow fever vaccine.

The V gene is TRBV20-1, the J gene TRBJ2-2; 8 bases match TRBD1. There are 14 residues in the CDR3. From germline, CDR1 is DFQATT and CDR2 SNEGSKA (reference sequence). V lost 6 bases to trimming and J lost 2 bases; unmatched junction nucleotides: 5. CDR3 amino acids: CSAAGQGNTGELFF. Written as DNA, the CDR3 is TGCAGTGCCGCCGGACAGGGAAACACCGGGGAGCTGTTTTTT.

This clonotype was recorded a few times. The rearrangement uses TRBV7-3 and TRBJ2-7; 8 bases map to TRBD1. V lost 6 bases, J lost 3 bases, and 7 bases stayed unmatched. Germline assignment: CDR1 SGHTA and CDR2 FQGTGA. The CDR3 is made up of 14 amino acids. The CDR3 sequence: CASRPRTGFYEQYF. The CDR3 DNA follows: TGTGCCAGCAGACCCCGGACAGGGTTCTACGAGCAGTACTTC.

This clonotype has just a few counts. The chain couples TRBV29-1 to TRBJ2-7; the match to TRBD1 covers 9 bases. The ends lost 8 bases at V and 2 bases at J; junction bases unmatched: 7. This CDR3 spans 13 amino acids. CDR1 and CDR2 from the germline V gene are SQVTM and ANQGSEA. In DNA form, the CDR3 reads TGCAGCTTTAGCTGGGACAGGGCCTACGAGCAGTACTTC. It yields the protein CSFSWDRAYEQYF.

This clonotype came up a few times. The chain uses TRBV4-2 and TRBJ2-7, with D perhaps matching TRBD1 (6 bases). This CDR3 spans 16 amino acids. The V gene lost 0 bases and the J gene lost 2 bases, with 14 bases spanning the gap. Germline V gene data show CDR1 as LGHNA and CDR2 as YNFKEQ. CDR3 in amino acids: CASSQDLGTTAYEQYF. The CDR3 bases are TGTGCCAGCAGCCAAGACCTTGGGACAACCGCCTACGAGCAGTACTTC.

There are a few counts of this clonotype. V gene TRBV29-1 combines with J gene TRBJ2-5, with 7 nucleotides matching TRBD2. In germline, CDR1 is SQVTM, CDR2 ANQGSEA. The length of the CDR3 is 13 residues. Trimming removed 4 bases from V and 2 bases from J; junction bases left unmatched: 4. DNA for the CDR3: TGCAGCGTTGGCGGGGGTCAACAAGAGACCCAGTACTTC. Amino acids: CSVGGGQQETQYF.

The chain has TRBV6-1 and TRBJ2-7; D is ambiguous. This CDR3 contains 14 residues. CDR1 is MNHNS, CDR2 SASEGT, per germline. V gave up 7 bases and J gave up 3 bases, with 16 bases separating them. The CDR3 coding sequence is TGTGCCAGCACCTACCATAAGGGTGGCTACGAGCAGTACTTC. Protein product: CASTYHKGGYEQYF.

This clonotype was seen more than once but under ten times. The gene calls are TRBV2 and TRBJ2-2; no clear D. V lost 7 bases to trimming and J lost 1 base, with 13 bases between them. Germline V gene sequence: CDR1 SNHLY, CDR2 FYNNEI. This CDR3 contains 15 residues. The CDR3 sequence is CASTPFGGNTGELFF. The CDR3 DNA sequence: TGTGCCAGCACCCCCTTTGGCGGGAACACCGGGGAGCTGTTTTTT.

This clonotype came up a few times. J is TRBJ2-2 and V is TRBV6-2 or TRBV6-3; 12 nucleotides match TRBD2. The CDR3 covers 16 residues. In germline, CDR1 is MNHEY, CDR2 SVGEGT. The V and J ends lost 4 bases and 3 bases, in that order; junction bases with no gene match: 3. The CDR3 loop is CASSFLAGGYTGELFF. Here the CDR3 DNA reads TGTGCCAGCAGTTTCCTAGCGGGAGGGTACACCGGGGAGCTGTTTTTT.

This clonotype was counted at least ten times. This chain uses TRBV20-1 with TRBJ1-5; D gene unclear. The CDR3 is 13 amino acids. Germline CDR1 reads DFQATT; CDR2 reads SNEGSKA (reference sequence). V was cut by 3 bases and J by 0 bases, with 6 bases left in between. The CDR3 is CSARTDSNQPQHF. The CDR3, as DNA: TGCAGTGCTAGGACGGATAGCAATCAGCCCCAGCATTTT.

This clonotype was recorded a few times. The rearrangement links TRBV5-1 to TRBJ2-5; tentatively, D is TRBD2 (5 bases). Trimming removed 4 bases at V and 4 bases at J, with 14 bases between. Per the germline V gene, CDR1 is SGHRS and CDR2 is YFSETQ. The CDR3 length is 14 residues. The CDR3 here is CASSPAGVVETQYF. The CDR3 nucleotides read TGCGCCAGCAGCCCCGCCGGGGTGGTAGAGACCCAGTACTTC.

This clonotype has more than one count but fewer than ten. The chain is built from TRBV11-2 and TRBJ2-1; D gene ambiguous. V was shortened by 1 base and J by 3 bases, with 10 bases between the two germline ends. This CDR3 comprises 15 residues. Germline V lookup: CDR1 SGHAT, CDR2 FQNNGV. CDR3 nucleotides: TGTGCCAGCAGCTTAGGGCGGCCTGACTACAATGAGCAGTTCTTC. This codes for CASSLGRPDYNEQFF.

The chain links TRBV29-1 to TRBJ2-5; D might be TRBD1 or TRBD2, each matching 6 bases. V was pared by 4 bases and J by 4 bases, with 19 bases between. This CDR3 has 15 residues. Germline CDR1 and CDR2: SQVTM and ANQGSEA. CDR3 in amino acids: CSVVTFSGGGETQYF. CDR3 DNA sequence: TGCAGCGTTGTTACTTTTAGCGGAGGGGGAGAGACCCAGTACTTC.

This CDR3 reads CSARREFSGELFF. The DNA for the CDR3 is TGCAGTGCTAGAAGGGAATTCTCCGGGGAGCTGTTTTTT. The rearrangement links TRBV20-1 to TRBJ2-2; D is unclear. The CDR3 sequence is 13 residues long. CDR1 is DFQATT, CDR2 SNEGSKA, per germline (reference sequence). V was shortened by 2 bases and J by 6 bases, with 10 bases between the two germline ends.

The table lists this clonotype with a few counts. The rearrangement links TRBV5-1 to TRBJ1-2; the D gene is possibly TRBD1 (5 bases). Trimming cost V 4 bases and J 9 bases, with 16 bases left between them. The CDR3 spans 13 residues. Germline values: CDR1 SGHRS, CDR2 YFSETQ. The CDR3 bases are TGCGCCAGCAGCCCGCTGGAGGGGTCGAGCTACACCTTC. This gives the protein CASSPLEGSSYTF.

This clonotype showed up just a few times. The chain carries TRBV11-2 and TRBJ2-1, with D perhaps matching TRBD1 (6 bases). This CDR3 is 14 amino acids long. Germline V gene lookup returns CDR1 SGHAT and CDR2 FQNNGV. Trimming pared 4 bases from V and 6 bases from J, leaving 13 bases between. In nucleotides, the CDR3 is TGTGCCAGCAGCTCCAGGGGCTTCGGCAATGAGCAGTTCTTC. It translates to CASSSRGFGNEQFF.

This clonotype appeared a few times. The rearrangement joins TRBV20-1 to TRBJ2-3, with D possibly called TRBD1 or TRBD2 (5 bases each). This CDR3 has 14 residues. The ends were cut back, 6 bases at V and 2 bases at J, with 15 bases in the middle. Germline CDR1 and CDR2: DFQATT and SNEGSKA (reference sequence). The CDR3 coding sequence is TGCAGTGCGGGGACCTCCTTCCCCACAGATACGCAGTATTTT. It codes for CSAGTSFPTDTQYF.

This clonotype has a handful of counts. The rearrangement joins TRBV20-1 to TRBJ2-5, with 10 positions matching TRBD2. The CDR3 is 15 residues long. V dropped 3 bases and J dropped 5; count of bases not matched to a gene: 9. CDR1 and CDR2 from the germline V gene are DFQATT and SNEGSKA (reference sequence). The CDR3 DNA sequence: TGCAGTGCTAGGTATCTAGCGGGAGAGGGTGAGACCCAGTACTTC. This translates into CSARYLAGEGETQYF.

This clonotype was observed a few times. This chain connects TRBV6-1 to TRBJ2-3; D ambiguous. CDR3 size: 14 residues. Trimming left V 6 bases short and J 0 bases short, with 10 bases between. CDR1 MNHNS and CDR2 SASEGT come from the germline V gene. This chain's CDR3 is CASSTAVSTDTQYF. The CDR3 DNA reads TGTGCCAGCAGCACGGCAGTTAGCACAGATACGCAGTATTTT.